This TCR beta chain was captured by sequencing in a study of Ad26.COV2.S vaccination and SARS-CoV-2 variants. Study outcomes and limitations: Spike-specific TCR breadth ran higher among vaccine recipients than placebo recipients. Total T cell responses may have been underestimated by the TCR breadth and depth analyses.

Method: immunoSEQ multiplex PCR; TCRdb's copy keeps in-frame clones and lacks some. The sample has over 110,000 clones, approximately 90% seen once. V was pared by 2 bases and J by 0 bases, with 6 bases between. The CDR3 runs 15 residues. Germline-derived CDR1 and CDR2 are SGHRS and YFSETQ. For this clone: What it binds is not known.

This clonotype was obtained from a human donor who had recovered from COVID-19. The chain links TRBV5-1 to TRBJ1-6, with D unclear. The specimen was peripheral blood, collected after recovery from COVID-19. CDR3 region: CASSFQSSYNSPLHF. The DNA for the CDR3 is TGCGCCAGCAGCTTCCAGAGCTCCTATAATTCACCCCTCCACTTT. The whole variable domain, remainder taken from reference TRBV5-1 and TRBJ1-6, is KAGVTQTPRYLIKTRGQQVTLSCSPISGHRSVSWYQQTPGQGLQFLFEYFSETQRNKGNFPGRFSGRQFSNSRSEMNVSTLELGDSALYLCASSFQSSYNSPLHFGNGTRLTVT.